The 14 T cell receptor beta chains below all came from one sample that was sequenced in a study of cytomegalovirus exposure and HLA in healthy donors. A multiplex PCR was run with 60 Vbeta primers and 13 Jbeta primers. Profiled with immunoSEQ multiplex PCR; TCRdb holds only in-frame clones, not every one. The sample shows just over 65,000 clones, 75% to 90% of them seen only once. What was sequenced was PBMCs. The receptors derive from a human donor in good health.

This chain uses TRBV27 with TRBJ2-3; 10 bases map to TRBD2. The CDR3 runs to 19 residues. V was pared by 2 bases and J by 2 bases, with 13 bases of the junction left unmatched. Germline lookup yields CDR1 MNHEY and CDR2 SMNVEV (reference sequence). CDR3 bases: TGTGCCAGCAGTTTAACAGCGCCTAGCGGGGGAAGAATCACAGATACGCAGTATTTT. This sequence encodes CASSLTAPSGGRITDTQYF.

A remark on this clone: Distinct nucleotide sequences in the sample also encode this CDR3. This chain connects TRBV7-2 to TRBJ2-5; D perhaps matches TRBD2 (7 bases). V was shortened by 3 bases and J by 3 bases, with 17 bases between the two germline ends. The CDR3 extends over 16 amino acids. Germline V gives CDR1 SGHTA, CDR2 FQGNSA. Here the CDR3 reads CASSFSVGGPEETQYF. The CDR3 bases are TGTGCCAGCAGCTTCTCGGTGGGGGGGCCTGAAGAGACCCAGTACTTC.

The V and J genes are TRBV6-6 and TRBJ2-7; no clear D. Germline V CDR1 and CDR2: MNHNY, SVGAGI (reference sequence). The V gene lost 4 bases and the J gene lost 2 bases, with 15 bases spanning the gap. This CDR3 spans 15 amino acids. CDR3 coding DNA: TGTGCCAGCAGTTCCACTCGGAACACAGCCTACGAGCAGTACTTC. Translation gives CASSSTRNTAYEQYF.

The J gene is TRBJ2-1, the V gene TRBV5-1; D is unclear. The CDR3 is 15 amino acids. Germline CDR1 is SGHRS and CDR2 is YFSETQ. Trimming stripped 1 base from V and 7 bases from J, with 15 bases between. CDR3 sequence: CASSLLGGSGNEQFF. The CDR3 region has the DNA TGCGCCAGCAGCTTGCTCGGCGGAAGTGGAAATGAGCAGTTCTTC.

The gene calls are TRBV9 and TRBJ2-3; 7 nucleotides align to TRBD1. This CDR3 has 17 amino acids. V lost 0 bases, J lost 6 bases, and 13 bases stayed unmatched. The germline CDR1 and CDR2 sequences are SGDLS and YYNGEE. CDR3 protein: CASSVDVTTGLLDTQYF. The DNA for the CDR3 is TGTGCCAGCAGCGTAGACGTAACGACAGGGCTGTTGGATACGCAGTATTTT.

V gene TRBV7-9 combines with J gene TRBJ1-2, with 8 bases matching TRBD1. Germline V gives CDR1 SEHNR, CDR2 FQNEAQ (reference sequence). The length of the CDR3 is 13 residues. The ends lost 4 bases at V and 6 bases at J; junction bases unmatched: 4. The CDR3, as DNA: TGTGCCAGCAGCTCCACAGGGGGAAATGGCTACACCTTC. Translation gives CASSSTGGNGYTF.

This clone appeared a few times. CDR3 nucleotide sequence: TGCGCCAGCAGCTTCCAGGGGACGTTCACTGAAGCTTTCTTT. Protein product: CASSFQGTFTEAFF. The rearrangement links TRBV5-1 to TRBJ1-1; perhaps TRBD1 as D (6 bases). Between the trimmed V and J ends, which lost 2 bases and 4 bases, there was a span of 12 bases. Germline-derived CDR1 and CDR2 are SGHRS and YFSETQ. This CDR3 has 14 amino acids.

The DNA of the CDR3 is TGTGCCAGCAGCTTAGGGATGGGACAGCTAATCCAAGAGACCCAGTACTTC. It is translated as CASSLGMGQLIQETQYF. The chain employs TRBV7-9 and TRBJ2-5, with 7 bases lining up with TRBD1. The CDR3 is 17 amino acids. Trimming removed 1 base from V and 1 base from J; junction bases left unmatched: 9. Per germline, CDR1 SEHNR and CDR2 FQNEAQ (reference sequence).

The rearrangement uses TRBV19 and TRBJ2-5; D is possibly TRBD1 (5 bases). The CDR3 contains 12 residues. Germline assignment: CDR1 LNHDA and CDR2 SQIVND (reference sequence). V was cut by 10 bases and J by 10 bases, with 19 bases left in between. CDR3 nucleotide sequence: TGTGCCACCTCGGGTTCCTCAGGGATCCAGTACTTC. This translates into CATSGSSGIQYF.

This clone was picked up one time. The CDR3 nucleotides read TGTGCCAGCAGCGCTCTCAGAGGTTTACCCCTCCACTTT. Encoded protein: CASSALRGLPLHF. The chain uses TRBV7-8 and TRBJ1-6; D remains unclear. The CDR3 length is 13 residues. The V end lost 5 bases, the J end lost 12 bases, and 14 bases lay between the germline ends. Germline V CDR1 and CDR2: SGHVS, FQNEAQ.

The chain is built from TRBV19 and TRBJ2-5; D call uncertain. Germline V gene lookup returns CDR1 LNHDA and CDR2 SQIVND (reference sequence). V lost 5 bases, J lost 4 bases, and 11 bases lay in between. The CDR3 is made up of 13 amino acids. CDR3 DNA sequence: TGTGCCAGTAGTGCGGTCCGAGCAGAGACCCAGTACTTC. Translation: CASSAVRAETQYF.

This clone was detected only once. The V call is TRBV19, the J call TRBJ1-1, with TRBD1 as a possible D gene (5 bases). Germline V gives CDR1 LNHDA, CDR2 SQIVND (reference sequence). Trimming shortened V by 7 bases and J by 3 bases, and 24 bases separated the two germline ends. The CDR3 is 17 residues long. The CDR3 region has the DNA TGTGCCAGTACCTTAGCGGGACCGACCATATCATACACTGAAGCTTTCTTT. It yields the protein CASTLAGPTISYTEAFF. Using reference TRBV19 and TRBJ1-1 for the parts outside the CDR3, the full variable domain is DGGITQSPKYLFRKEGQNVTLSCEQNLNHDAMYWYRQDPGQGLRLIYYSQIVNDFQKGDIAEGYSVSREKKESFPLTVTSAQKNPTAFYLCASTLAGPTISYTEAFFGQGTRLTVV.

Written as DNA, the CDR3 is TGTGCCAGAAGCTTGGCCAGCGGGGGGGCCAGGGCAGATACGCAGTATTTT. Amino acids: CARSLASGGARADTQYF. The chain uses TRBV5-3 and TRBJ2-3; 10 bases fit TRBD2. TRBV5-3 is filed as an ORF, its function uncertain. V gave up 0 bases and J gave up 4 bases; unmatched junction bases: 8. The CDR3 loop spans 17 amino acids.

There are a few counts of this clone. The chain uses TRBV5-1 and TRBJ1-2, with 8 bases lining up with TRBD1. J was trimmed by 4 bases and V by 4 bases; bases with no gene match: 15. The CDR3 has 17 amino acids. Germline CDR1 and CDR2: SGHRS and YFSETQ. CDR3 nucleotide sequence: TGCGCCAGCAGCCCCTGGGACAGGTTGCCGGTAGGCTATGGCTACACCTTC. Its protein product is CASSPWDRLPVGYGYTF.